Listed below are T cell receptor beta chains from one sample, sequenced in a study of blood T cell repertoires in COVID-19. Here immunoSEQ multiplex PCR was the method, and the copy in TCRdb shows in-frame clones only, minus some. The sample includes hundreds of thousands of clones, about 88% of them seen just once. Sequenced material: PBMCs or T cells enriched from blood (not recorded which). These receptors all come from a woman aged 18-29 years who had been exposed to COVID-19. Each CDR3 is given with its conserved first and last residue. Each record gives: D gene, J gene, V gene, clone size, CDR3 DNA, CDR3 protein. D genes are given only for firm matches. Where a row states a size, it is once, few, many or the class of an expanded clone; other rows omit it.

d_call: TRBD2
j_call: TRBJ2-5
v_call: TRBV5-6
clone_size: -
cdr3_nt: TGTGCCAGCAGCCTCCTTAGCGGGAGGGCCGGTGAGACCCAGTACTTC
cdr3_aa: CASSLLSGRAGETQYF

d_call: -
j_call: TRBJ1-5
v_call: TRBV5-6
clone_size: -
cdr3_nt: TGTGCCAGCAGCAGGGGATTCTATAGCAATCAGCCCCAGCATTTT
cdr3_aa: CASSRGFYSNQPQHF

d_call: -
j_call: TRBJ1-1
v_call: TRBV9
clone_size: -
cdr3_nt: TGTGCCAGCAGCGTAGGCGGGGATCCCACTGAAGCTTTCTTT
cdr3_aa: CASSVGGDPTEAFF

d_call: -
j_call: TRBJ2-7
v_call: TRBV4-1
clone_size: -
cdr3_nt: TGCGCCAGCAGCCAAGGAACTGAGGGTTGGGCCTACGAGCAGTACTTC
cdr3_aa: CASSQGTEGWAYEQYF

d_call: TRBD2
j_call: TRBJ2-1
v_call: TRBV6-2/TRBV6-3
clone_size: -
cdr3_nt: TGTGCCAGCAGTCCGAGACTAGCGGGGGTCTACAATGAGCAGTTCTTC
cdr3_aa: CASSPRLAGVYNEQFF

d_call: TRBD1
j_call: TRBJ1-2
v_call: TRBV6-5
clone_size: -
cdr3_nt: TGTGCCAGCAGTTACGCGCGGGGACAGGCTAACTATGGCTACACCTTC
cdr3_aa: CASSYARGQANYGYTF

d_call: TRBD2
j_call: TRBJ2-7
v_call: TRBV24-1
clone_size: -
cdr3_nt: TGTGCCACCAGTGCGAGCGGGAGATCCTACGAGCAGTACTTC
cdr3_aa: CATSASGRSYEQYF

d_call: TRBD2
j_call: TRBJ2-7
v_call: TRBV24-1
clone_size: once
cdr3_nt: TGTGCCACCTCCGGGGGGTCCTACGAGCAGTACTTC
cdr3_aa: CATSGGSYEQYF

d_call: -
j_call: TRBJ2-3
v_call: TRBV5-1
clone_size: -
cdr3_nt: TGCGCCAGCAGCCTAGAGGTAGGGGGACGCGGCACAGATACGCAGTATTTT
cdr3_aa: CASSLEVGGRGTDTQYF

d_call: TRBD2
j_call: TRBJ2-7
v_call: TRBV15
clone_size: once
cdr3_nt: TGTGCCACCAGCAGAGGGGGGACTAGCGGCTCCTACGAGCAGTACTTC
cdr3_aa: CATSRGGTSGSYEQYF

d_call: TRBD1
j_call: TRBJ2-7
v_call: TRBV7-9
clone_size: -
cdr3_nt: TGTGCCAGCAGCCCTGGGACAGTAGGGCGCGTTGTCGACCGCTACGAGCAGTACTTC
cdr3_aa: CASSPGTVGRVVDRYEQYF

d_call: -
j_call: TRBJ1-2
v_call: TRBV4-1
clone_size: -
cdr3_nt: TGCGCCAGCAGCCAAGCCTCTACAGTAAACTATGGCTACACCTTC
cdr3_aa: CASSQASTVNYGYTF

d_call: -
j_call: TRBJ2-2
v_call: TRBV19
clone_size: -
cdr3_nt: TGTGCCAGTAGTATCAGCGGGGAGCTGTTTTTT
cdr3_aa: CASSISGELFF

d_call: -
j_call: TRBJ2-5
v_call: TRBV9
clone_size: -
cdr3_nt: TGTGCCAGCAGCGGAGGACTCGGTCCCGGGGAGACCCAGTACTTC
cdr3_aa: CASSGGLGPGETQYF

d_call: -
j_call: TRBJ2-3
v_call: TRBV7-2
clone_size: -
cdr3_nt: TGTGCCAGCAGCTTAGGAGCGTCAGATACGCAGTATTTT
cdr3_aa: CASSLGASDTQYF

d_call: -
j_call: TRBJ1-4
v_call: TRBV12-3/TRBV12-4
clone_size: -
cdr3_nt: TGTGCCAGCAGTTTCGCCAGAAATGAAAAACTGTTTTTT
cdr3_aa: CASSFARNEKLFF

d_call: TRBD1
j_call: TRBJ2-1
v_call: TRBV5-6
clone_size: few
cdr3_nt: TGTGCCAGCAGCCCCGGGACAGGGGGCCCAACCTCGAGTCAGTTCTTC
cdr3_aa: CASSPGTGGPTSSQFF

d_call: TRBD2
j_call: TRBJ2-3
v_call: TRBV5-6
clone_size: -
cdr3_nt: TGTGCCAGCAGCCCTATAGCGGGAGTGGTATCAGGCACAGATACGCAGTATTTT
cdr3_aa: CASSPIAGVVSGTDTQYF

d_call: -
j_call: TRBJ2-3
v_call: TRBV5-6
clone_size: -
cdr3_nt: TGTGCCAGCAGCTTAAGAAGCGGCACAGATACGCAGTATTTT
cdr3_aa: CASSLRSGTDTQYF

d_call: -
j_call: TRBJ1-3
v_call: TRBV27
clone_size: -
cdr3_nt: TGTGCCAGCAGTTTACTTCCGGGCCCGGGGTCTGGAAACACCATATATTTT
cdr3_aa: CASSLLPGPGSGNTIYF

d_call: -
j_call: TRBJ1-4
v_call: TRBV7-9
clone_size: -
cdr3_nt: TGTGCCAGCAGCTTTCACAGGGACGATGAAAAACTGTTTTTT
cdr3_aa: CASSFHRDDEKLFF

d_call: -
j_call: TRBJ1-5
v_call: TRBV28
clone_size: -
cdr3_nt: TGTGCCAGCAGTTTTTCAGGGAATCAGCCCCAGCATTTT
cdr3_aa: CASSFSGNQPQHF

d_call: -
j_call: TRBJ2-7
v_call: TRBV20-1
clone_size: -
cdr3_nt: TGCAGTGCTAGATCCAACTTCGGGCAGTACTTC
cdr3_aa: CSARSNFGQYF

d_call: TRBD2
j_call: TRBJ2-2
v_call: TRBV29-1
clone_size: -
cdr3_nt: TGCAGCGCCCGAGCGGGAGCTTTAAACACCGGGGAGCTGTTTTTT
cdr3_aa: CSARAGALNTGELFF

d_call: -
j_call: TRBJ1-1
v_call: TRBV27
clone_size: -
cdr3_nt: TGTGCCAGCTCTTTAATGGGGGCCGCCGACACTGAAGCTTTCTTT
cdr3_aa: CASSLMGAADTEAFF

d_call: -
j_call: TRBJ2-2
v_call: TRBV5-5
clone_size: -
cdr3_nt: TGTGCCAGCAGTAAGAGATACGGGGAGCTGTTTTTT
cdr3_aa: CASSKRYGELFF

d_call: -
j_call: TRBJ1-4
v_call: TRBV2
clone_size: -
cdr3_nt: TGTGCCAGCAGTGACTTTCTTAGAAATGAAAAACTGTTTTTT
cdr3_aa: CASSDFLRNEKLFF

d_call: TRBD1
j_call: TRBJ1-4
v_call: TRBV23-1
clone_size: once
cdr3_nt: TGCGCCAGCAGTCAATCGGGACAGGGCAGAAATGAAAAACTGTTTTTT
cdr3_aa: CASSQSGQGRNEKLFF

d_call: TRBD1
j_call: TRBJ2-7
v_call: TRBV18
clone_size: once
cdr3_nt: TGTGCCAGCTCCCCCCTGGACAGGGTGGACTACGAGCAGTACTTC
cdr3_aa: CASSPLDRVDYEQYF

d_call: TRBD2
j_call: TRBJ2-2
v_call: TRBV7-9
clone_size: once
cdr3_nt: TGTGCCAGCAGCGTTCCCGGGACTAGCGGGAGTGGAAGAACCGGGGAGCTGTTTTTT
cdr3_aa: CASSVPGTSGSGRTGELFF

d_call: TRBD2
j_call: TRBJ2-7
v_call: TRBV11-3
clone_size: few
cdr3_nt: TGTGCCAGCAGCTCGGGGGGAAGCTCCTACGAGCAGTACTTC
cdr3_aa: CASSSGGSSYEQYF

d_call: TRBD1
j_call: TRBJ1-5
v_call: TRBV30
clone_size: -
cdr3_nt: TGTGCCTGGAGTGTTCAGGGGGGCAATCAGCCCCAGCATTTT
cdr3_aa: CAWSVQGGNQPQHF

d_call: TRBD2
j_call: TRBJ2-7
v_call: TRBV5-4
clone_size: -
cdr3_nt: TGTGCCAGCAGCTTGATATCGGGACTAGCATCCTACGAGCAGTACTTC
cdr3_aa: CASSLISGLASYEQYF

d_call: TRBD1
j_call: TRBJ2-1
v_call: TRBV5-1
clone_size: -
cdr3_nt: TGCGCCAGCGAGAAGGGACAGGGCACCTACAATGAGCAGTTCTTC
cdr3_aa: CASEKGQGTYNEQFF

d_call: -
j_call: TRBJ2-5
v_call: TRBV5-1
clone_size: -
cdr3_nt: TGCGCCAGCAGCTTCTACGGTCTTGAGACCCAGTACTTC
cdr3_aa: CASSFYGLETQYF